This entry describes one TCR beta chain. Only in-frame clones appear in the TCRdb table, and some are missing; sequencing was by immunoSEQ multiplex PCR. This table has 37,000 or so clones, over 75% appearing once. The sample is drawn from a study of T cells in localized non-small cell lung cancer. The sample was peripheral blood, taken before any cancer treatment. The source of this sequence is a woman aged 35-75 years with stage I lung adenocarcinoma.

The CDR3 reads CASSVGKGIGGYTF. For the CDR3, the DNA is TGTGCCAGTAGTGTCGGTAAGGGGATTGGTGGCTACACCTTC. V usage is TRBV19 and J usage is TRBJ1-2, with D perhaps TRBD1 (5 bases). The CDR3 loop spans 14 amino acids. From germline, CDR1 is LNHDA and CDR2 SQIVND (reference sequence). V gave up 5 bases and J gave up 7 bases, with 17 bases separating them.